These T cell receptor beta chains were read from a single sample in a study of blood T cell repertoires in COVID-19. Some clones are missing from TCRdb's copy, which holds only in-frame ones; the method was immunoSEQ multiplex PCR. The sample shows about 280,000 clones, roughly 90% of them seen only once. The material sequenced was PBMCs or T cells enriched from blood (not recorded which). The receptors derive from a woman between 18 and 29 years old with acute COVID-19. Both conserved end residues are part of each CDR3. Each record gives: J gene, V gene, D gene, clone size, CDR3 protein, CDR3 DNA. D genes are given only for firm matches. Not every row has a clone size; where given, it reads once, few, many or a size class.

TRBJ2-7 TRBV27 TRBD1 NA CASSPQGYEQYF TGTGCCAGCAGTCCACAGGGGTACGAGCAGTACTTC
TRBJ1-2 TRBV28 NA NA CASSLRREPIRGSYGYTF TGTGCCAGCAGTTTGCGGAGAGAACCGATCAGAGGAAGCTATGGCTACACCTTC
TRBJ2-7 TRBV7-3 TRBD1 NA CASSSYRGEQYF TGTGCCAGCAGCTCCTACAGGGGCGAGCAGTACTTC
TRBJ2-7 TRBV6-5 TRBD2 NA CASIIREDFPYEQYF TGTGCCAGCATTATCCGGGAGGACTTTCCGTACGAGCAGTACTTC
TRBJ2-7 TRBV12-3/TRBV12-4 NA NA CASSLVRGAEQYF TGTGCCAGCAGTTTAGTTCGGGGGGCCGAGCAGTACTTC
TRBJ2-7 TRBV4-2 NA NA CASSSPPGVGYEQYF TGTGCCAGCAGCTCTCCCCCAGGGGTTGGGTACGAGCAGTACTTC
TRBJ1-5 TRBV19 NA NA CASSIDRTTISPSGPRNF TGTGCCAGTAGTATCGACAGGACCACAATCAGCCCCAGCGGCCCGAGGAATTTT
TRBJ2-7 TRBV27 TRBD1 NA CASSFWAPGQGGEQYF TGTGCCAGCAGTTTTTGGGCCCCGGGACAGGGAGGCGAGCAGTACTTC
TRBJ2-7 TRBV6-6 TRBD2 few CASSSHLTSAAYEQYF TGTGCCAGCAGCTCCCACCTGACTAGCGCGGCCTACGAGCAGTACTTC
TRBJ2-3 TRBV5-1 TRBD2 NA CASSLAGGPSIEATDTQYF TGCGCCAGCAGCTTGGCGGGAGGGCCCAGTATTGAAGCCACAGATACGCAGTATTTT
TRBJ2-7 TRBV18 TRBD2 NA CASSPRGLAGGEQYF TGTGCCAGCTCACCACGGGGACTAGCGGGAGGCGAGCAGTACTTC
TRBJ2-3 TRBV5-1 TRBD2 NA CASSLASGGADTQYF TGCGCCAGCAGCTTGGCCTCCGGGGGGGCAGATACGCAGTATTTT
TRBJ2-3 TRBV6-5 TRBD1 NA CASSYKAGTAVDTQYF TGTGCCAGCAGTTACAAAGCCGGGACAGCCGTAGATACGCAGTATTTT
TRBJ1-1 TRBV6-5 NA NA CASPRGNTEAFF TGTGCCAGCCCCAGGGGGAACACTGAAGCTTTCTTT
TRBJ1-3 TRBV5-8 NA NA CASSLARSITGRNTIYF TGTGCCAGCAGCTTGGCCCGCAGTATCACAGGGCGAAACACCATATATTTT
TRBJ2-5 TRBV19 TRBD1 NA CASSIATGTGVGETQYF TGTGCCAGTAGTATTGCAACCGGGACAGGGGTTGGAGAGACCCAGTACTTC
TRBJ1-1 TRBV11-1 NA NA CASSRHNSNTEAFF TGTGCCAGCAGTCGACATAATTCGAACACTGAAGCTTTCTTT
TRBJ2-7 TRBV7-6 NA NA CASSLSGGSHEQYF TGTGCCAGCAGCTTATCCGGAGGGAGCCACGAGCAGTACTTC
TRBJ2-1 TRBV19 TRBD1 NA CASSAFRGTGLNEQFF TGTGCCAGTAGTGCCTTCCGAGGGACAGGTCTCAATGAGCAGTTCTTC
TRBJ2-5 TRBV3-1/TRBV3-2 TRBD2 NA CASSRGGISKETQYF TGTGCCAGCAGCCGGGGGGGAATCTCCAAAGAGACCCAGTACTTC
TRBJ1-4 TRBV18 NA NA CASSPRGPRKLFF TGTGCCAGCTCTCCTCGAGGGCCAAGAAAACTGTTTTTT
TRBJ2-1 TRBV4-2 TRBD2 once CASSQGTSGSSDEQFF TGTGCCAGCAGCCAAGGGACTAGCGGGAGTAGCGATGAGCAGTTCTTC
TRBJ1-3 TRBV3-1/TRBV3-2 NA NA CASSPYDSRNTIYF TGTGCCAGCAGCCCCTATGATTCTAGGAACACCATATATTTT
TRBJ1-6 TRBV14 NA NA CASSQVSNSPLHF TGTGCCAGCAGCCAAGTTTCAAATTCACCCCTCCACTTT
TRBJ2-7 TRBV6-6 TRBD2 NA CAIGGAGGTYEQYF TGTGCCATCGGAGGGGCGGGAGGGACCTACGAGCAGTACTTC
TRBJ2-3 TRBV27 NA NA CASSLSSGLSTDTQYF TGTGCCAGCAGTTTATCTAGCGGTTTAAGCACAGATACGCAGTATTTT
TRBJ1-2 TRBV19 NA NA CASSIGSWTENYGYTF TGTGCCAGTAGTATAGGGAGCTGGACAGAAAACTATGGCTACACCTTC
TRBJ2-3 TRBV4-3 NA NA CASSVGSTDTQYF TGCGCCAGCAGCGTCGGGAGCACAGATACGCAGTATTTT
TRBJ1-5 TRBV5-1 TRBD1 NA CASSRTGGNQPQHF TGCGCCAGCAGCCGGACAGGCGGCAATCAGCCCCAGCATTTT
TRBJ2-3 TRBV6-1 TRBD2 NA CASSEILAGSTDTQYF TGTGCCAGCAGTGAAATCCTAGCGGGAAGCACAGATACGCAGTATTTT
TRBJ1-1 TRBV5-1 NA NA CASSAAQNMNTEAFF TGCGCCAGCAGCGCGGCCCAGAACATGAACACTGAAGCTTTCTTT
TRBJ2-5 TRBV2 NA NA CASSSGVARETQYF TGTGCCAGCAGTTCCGGGGTAGCAAGAGAGACCCAGTACTTC
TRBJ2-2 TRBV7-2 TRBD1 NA CASSLQTGGLSGELFF TGTGCCAGCAGCTTACAGACAGGGGGCTTGTCCGGGGAGCTGTTTTTT
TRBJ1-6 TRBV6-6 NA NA CASSYLQGDNSPLHF TGTGCCAGCAGTTACCTACAGGGAGATAATTCACCCCTCCACTTT
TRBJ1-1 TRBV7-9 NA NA CASSSTGLWSTEAFF TGTGCCAGCAGCTCCACTGGACTCTGGAGCACTGAAGCTTTCTTT
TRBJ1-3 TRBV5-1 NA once CASSLTFVSGYSGNTIYF TGCGCCAGCAGCTTGACATTCGTCAGCGGGTACTCTGGAAACACCATATATTTT
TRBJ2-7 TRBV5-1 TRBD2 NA CASTMTSGGTYEQYF TGCGCCAGCACCATGACTAGCGGGGGAACCTACGAGCAGTACTTC
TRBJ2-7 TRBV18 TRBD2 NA CASSNGLAGGLYEQYF TGTGCCAGCTCAAACGGACTAGCGGGAGGGCTATACGAGCAGTACTTC
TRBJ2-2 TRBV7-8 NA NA CASSPGITVISGELFF TGTGCCAGCAGCCCCGGTATTACGGTTATTTCCGGGGAGCTGTTTTTT
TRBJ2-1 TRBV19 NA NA CASSYPGAGSSYNEQFF TGTGCCAGTAGTTACCCCGGAGCGGGCAGCTCCTACAATGAGCAGTTCTTC
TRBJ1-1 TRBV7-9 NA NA CASSHYSTEAFF TGTGCCAGCAGCCATTATAGCACTGAAGCTTTCTTT
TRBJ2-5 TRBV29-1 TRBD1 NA CSAASVQGEETQYF TGCAGCGCCGCTAGTGTGCAGGGGGAAGAGACCCAGTACTTC
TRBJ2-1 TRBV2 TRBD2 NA CASPRPVAGYNEQFF TGTGCCAGCCCCAGGCCGGTAGCGGGATACAATGAGCAGTTCTTC